This T cell receptor beta chain came from a study of blood T cell repertoires in COVID-19. At the level of the study: Samples taken during acute and convalescent COVID-19 were collected in the United States, Italy and Spain. T cells, B-cell-depleted T cells, or PBMCs provided the cDNA or gDNA that served as material.

The CDR3 consists of 15 residues. Germline V gives CDR1 SGHRS, CDR2 YFSETQ. V lost 0 bases and J 4 bases, leaving 13 bases between the germline ends. Per the study methods: How many nucleated cells were present was estimated from reference gene primer amplification. TCRdb keeps only in-frame clones here, not all; method: immunoSEQ multiplex PCR. V and J calls and clone size are as listed in that table; D and trimming were resolved from the DNA. The top ten clones hold roughly 12% of a sample with roughly 180,000 clones, roughly four fifths of them seen once. Two negative PCRs, clearance, or symptom resolution characterized the recovered Cohort 3 donors.

The clonotype originates from a middle-aged man who had recovered from COVID-19. What was sequenced was PBMCs or T cells enriched from blood (not recorded which). V is TRBV5-1 and J is TRBJ1-1; tentative D call: TRBD1 (6 bases). CDR3 in DNA: TGCGCCAGCAGCTTGGCGGGGGGCTGGAGCACTGAAGCTTTCTTT. It translates to CASSLAGGWSTEAFF.